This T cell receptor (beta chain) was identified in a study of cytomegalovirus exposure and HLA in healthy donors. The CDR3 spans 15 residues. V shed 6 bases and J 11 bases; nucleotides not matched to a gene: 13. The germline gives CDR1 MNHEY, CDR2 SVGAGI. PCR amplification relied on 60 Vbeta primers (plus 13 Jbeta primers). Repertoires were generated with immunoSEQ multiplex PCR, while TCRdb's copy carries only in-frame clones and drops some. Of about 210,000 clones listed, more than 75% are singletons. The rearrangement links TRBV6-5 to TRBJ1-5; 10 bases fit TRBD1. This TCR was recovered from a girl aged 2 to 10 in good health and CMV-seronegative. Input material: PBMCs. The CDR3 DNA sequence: TGTGCCAGCAGATCCGGGACAGGGGCCAGTAGGGCCCAGCATTTT. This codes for CASRSGTGASRAQHF.